The rows below give T cell receptor beta chains drawn from one sample of a study of CD8+ T cells in alopecia areata. Measured with immunoSEQ multiplex PCR; TCRdb has only the in-frame clones, and not every one. The sample shows 200,000 or so clones, 56% of them seen only once. Sequencing was performed on CD8+ T cells sorted from blood. The origin of the receptors is a human donor in good health. The CDR3 runs from the conserved cysteine through the conserved F or W. D genes are given only for firm matches. Expanded clones are given a class, and other clones once, few, many or no size at all.

J: TRBJ2-5; D: TRBD2; V: TRBV7-9; size: few; length: 15; DNA: TGTGCCAGCAGTCCGCAGTTCCCGGGGGGAGAGACCCAGTACTTC; CDR3: CASSPQFPGGETQYF
J: TRBJ1-2; D: NA; V: TRBV29-1; size: NA; length: 14; DNA: TGCAGCGTTCTTGGCCCTGGAGGGAGAGGGGGCTACACCTTC; CDR3: CSVLGPGGRGGYTF
J: TRBJ1-1; D: TRBD1; V: TRBV4-1; size: NA; length: 15; DNA: TGCGCCAGCAGCCAACCGACAGGGGGCCCCACTGAAGCTTTCTTT; CDR3: CASSQPTGGPTEAFF
J: TRBJ1-1; D: NA; V: TRBV5-6; size: NA; length: 15; DNA: TGTGCCAGCAGTATCCTCCCGCCCGCGAACACTGAAGCTTTCTTT; CDR3: CASSILPPANTEAFF
J: TRBJ1-2; D: NA; V: TRBV29-1; size: NA; length: 13; DNA: TGCAGCGTTGATATCGGGGGCCCACTTGGCTACACCTTC; CDR3: CSVDIGGPLGYTF
J: TRBJ1-2; D: NA; V: TRBV29-1; size: NA; length: 13; DNA: TGCAGCGTTGACTGGGGGGAGAACTATGGCTACACCTTC; CDR3: CSVDWGENYGYTF
J: TRBJ2-1; D: TRBD2; V: TRBV29-1; size: few; length: 14; DNA: TGCAGCGTCAAGAGCGGGGGACCATACAATGAGCAGTTCTTC; CDR3: CSVKSGGPYNEQFF
J: TRBJ2-5; D: NA; V: TRBV4-1; size: NA; length: 15; DNA: TGCGCCAGCAGCCCCACAACCGTTGGGGAAGAGACCCAGTACTTC; CDR3: CASSPTTVGEETQYF
J: TRBJ2-7; D: NA; V: TRBV5-1; size: NA; length: 15; DNA: TGCGCCAGCAGCTTGGAACCGGTGAGAACGTACGAGCAGTACTTC; CDR3: CASSLEPVRTYEQYF
J: TRBJ1-6; D: NA; V: TRBV30; size: NA; length: 13; DNA: TGTGCCTGGGAAGGCACAGGGAGATCACCCCTCCACTTT; CDR3: CAWEGTGRSPLHF
J: TRBJ1-2; D: NA; V: TRBV4-1; size: NA; length: 15; DNA: TGCGCCAGCAGCCAAGATCATGCAGGGGCGGATGGCTACACCTTC; CDR3: CASSQDHAGADGYTF
J: TRBJ1-2; D: TRBD1; V: TRBV6-5; size: NA; length: 13; DNA: TGTGCCAGCAGTTTGGGACAGGGTGCTGGCTACACCTTC; CDR3: CASSLGQGAGYTF
J: TRBJ2-1; D: NA; V: TRBV2; size: few; length: 11; DNA: TGTGCCAGCAGAAACCTCAATGAGCAGTTCTTC; CDR3: CASRNLNEQFF
J: TRBJ2-1; D: TRBD2; V: TRBV27; size: few; length: 15; DNA: TGTGCCAGCAGTTTGCGGGGGGCAGGGTACAATGAGCAGTTCTTC; CDR3: CASSLRGAGYNEQFF
J: TRBJ1-1; D: NA; V: TRBV29-1; size: few; length: 13; DNA: TGCAGCGCCCTTCCGGCGGGGGCCACTGAAGCTTTCTTT; CDR3: CSALPAGATEAFF
J: TRBJ2-7; D: NA; V: TRBV27; size: NA; length: 11; DNA: TGTGCCAGCAGTCCCGGGCGCGAGCAGTACTTC; CDR3: CASSPGREQYF